The entry below describes one TCR beta chain. Assay used: immunoSEQ multiplex PCR; TCRdb lists only in-frame clones, some missing. The data hold 80,000 or so clones, with more than 95% observed a single time. These data belong to a study of technical replicates of blood from a few donors. There are 14 residues in the CDR3. J was trimmed by 7 bases and V by 6 bases; bases with no gene match: 8. Germline CDR1 reads LNHDA; CDR2 reads SQIVND (reference sequence). This rearrangement joins TRBV19 to TRBJ2-2, with TRBD1 identical over 7 bases. This TCR derives from a human donor in good health. The sample consisted of T cells isolated from PBMCs. CDR3 residues: CASSYGQVSGELFF. CDR3 DNA sequence: TGTGCCAGTAGCTATGGACAGGTCAGCGGGGAGCTGTTTTTT.